The 13 T cell receptor beta chains reported below all come from one sample, sequenced in a study of OX40 agonist ivuxolimab in advanced cancers. The table came from immunoSEQ multiplex PCR; TCRdb's copy has only in-frame clones and leaves some out. The table includes about 43,000 clones, 70% to 90% detected once. The sequenced sample was CD4+ or CD8+ T cells sorted from blood, obtained in a trial of the OX40 agonist ivuxolimab. The source of these receptors is an adult with an advanced solid tumor such as melanoma, head and neck, liver or kidney cancer.

This clone came up a few times. CDR3 sequence (DNA): TGCAGCGTCCGGACATTCGAAGCTTTCTTT. Translating gives CSVRTFEAFF. The chain links TRBV29-1 to TRBJ1-1, with a tentative D call TRBD1 (5 bases). V dropped 6 bases and J dropped 8 bases, with 10 bases sitting between them. Germline V gene data show CDR1 as SQVTM and CDR2 as ANQGSEA. This CDR3 contains 10 residues.

CDR3 protein: CASSLAPGLAGGIYNEQFF. The CDR3 bases are TGTGCCAGCAGTTTAGCCCCCGGACTAGCGGGGGGGATCTACAATGAGCAGTTCTTC. This chain uses TRBV27 with TRBJ2-1, with TRBD2 matching 15 bases. J lost 3 bases, V lost 2 bases, and 8 bases had no gene match. There are 19 residues in the CDR3. The germline CDR1 and CDR2 sequences are MNHEY and SMNVEV (reference sequence).

J is TRBJ2-2 and V is TRBV11-2; possible D gene TRBD1, 5 bases. V was clipped by 3 bases and J by 0 bases, with 17 bases between them. Per the germline V gene, CDR1 is SGHAT and CDR2 is FQNNGV. CDR3 length: 18 residues. The CDR3 loop is CASSFPSGSDPNTGELFF. CDR3 bases: TGTGCCAGCAGCTTTCCGTCAGGGTCCGACCCGAACACCGGGGAGCTGTTTTTT.

This chain connects TRBV5-4 to TRBJ2-4; weak D call: TRBD2 (7 bases). Germline CDR1 SGHNT, CDR2 YYREEE (reference sequence). The CDR3 totals 13 residues. V dropped 2 bases and J dropped 12 bases, with 15 bases sitting between them. CDR3 residues: CASSFVGGPDQYF. The DNA for the CDR3 is TGTGCCAGCAGCTTTGTGGGGGGGCCCGATCAGTACTTC.

J is TRBJ1-2 and V is TRBV28, with a weak D call TRBD1 (6 bases). CDR1 and CDR2 from the germline V gene are MDHEN and SYDVKM. V lost 6 bases, J lost 5 bases, and 16 bases lay in between. This CDR3 is 14 amino acids long. The CDR3 reads CASSSWTVGYGYTF. CDR3 nucleotides: TGTGCCAGCAGCTCATGGACAGTGGGGTATGGCTACACCTTC.

The genes are TRBV7-9 and TRBJ2-3; D uncertain. Germline V gene lookup returns CDR1 SEHNR and CDR2 FQNEAQ (reference sequence). V dropped 4 bases and J dropped 7 bases, with 12 bases sitting between them. The length of the CDR3 is 13 residues. CDR3 DNA sequence: TGTGCCAGCAGCTCAGAGGACCTGAATACGCAGTATTTT. Protein sequence: CASSSEDLNTQYF.

This clone was seen more than once but under ten times. V and J are TRBV7-2 and TRBJ1-1; D gene unclear. V was cut by 10 bases and J by 1 base, with 7 bases left in between. Germline loops: CDR1 SGHTA, CDR2 FQGNSA. The CDR3 extends over 11 amino acids. CDR3 sequence reads: CATQKNTEAFF. For the CDR3, the DNA is TGTGCCACCCAGAAGAACACTGAAGCTTTCTTT.

The chain carries TRBV9 and TRBJ1-1, with no clear D. Germline V CDR1 and CDR2: SGDLS, YYNGEE. Trimming stripped 3 bases from V and 1 base from J, with 7 bases between. The CDR3 sequence is 13 residues long. The CDR3 sequence is CASSAVANTEAFF. In DNA form, the CDR3 reads TGTGCCAGCAGCGCGGTCGCGAACACTGAAGCTTTCTTT.

This clone has only a few counts. The rearrangement joins TRBV19 to TRBJ1-2; 7 bases are shared with TRBD1. Germline trimming cut 6 bases from V and 3 bases from J; bases unmatched to any gene: 1. This CDR3 spans 12 amino acids. Looked up from germline, CDR1 is LNHDA and CDR2 is SQIVND (reference sequence). The DNA of the CDR3 is TGTGCCAGTAGCGACAGGGACTATGGCTACACCTTC. The encoded protein is CASSDRDYGYTF.

The chain combines TRBV28 with TRBJ2-3; no definite D call. Trimming took 2 bases from V and 7 from J, leaving 10 bases between them. Looked up from germline, CDR1 is MDHEN and CDR2 is SYDVKM. The CDR3 runs 13 residues. The CDR3 reads CASSLVRAHTQYF. CDR3 sequence (DNA): TGTGCCAGCAGTTTAGTCCGGGCACATACGCAGTATTTT.

This sequence joins TRBV9 and TRBJ2-7, with D perhaps matching TRBD2 (6 bases). From germline, CDR1 is SGDLS and CDR2 YYNGEE. V lost 0 bases and J lost 2, with 9 bases in between. The CDR3 is made up of 14 amino acids. DNA for the CDR3: TGTGCCAGCAGCGTAGACGGGAGCCCCTACGAGCAGTACTTC. This translates into CASSVDGSPYEQYF.

V and J are TRBV27 and TRBJ2-5; D tentatively reads TRBD1 or TRBD2 (5 bases each). This CDR3 has 14 residues. V shed 4 bases and J shed 0 bases, with 9 bases lying between them. Germline lookup yields CDR1 MNHEY and CDR2 SMNVEV (reference sequence). CDR3 protein: CASSYRGNQETQYF. In nucleotides, the CDR3 is TGTGCCAGCAGTTACCGGGGCAACCAAGAGACCCAGTACTTC.

This sequence joins TRBV9 and TRBJ1-6; TRBD1 matches 9 bases. The V gene end was trimmed by 0 bases and the J gene end by 4 bases; junction bases not matched to a gene: 2. The germline gives CDR1 SGDLS, CDR2 YYNGEE. The CDR3 sequence is 16 residues long. The CDR3 nucleotides are TGTGCCAGCAGCGTAGGAGACAGGGGGTATAATTCACCCCTCCACTTT. It yields the protein CASSVGDRGYNSPLHF.